These T cell receptor beta chains were read from a single sample in a study of post-analysis software for immune sequencing data. MiXCR, applied by TCRdb to the PCR reads, yields one record per CDR3 protein. The sample yields approximately 660,000 distinct CDR3 sequences, approximately 60% seen once. Sample: blood. These receptor sequences come from a girl between 2 and 10 years old with multiple sclerosis. The CDR3 runs from the conserved cysteine through the conserved F or W. Expanded clones get a size class; other rows say once, few or many, or leave the size out.

J: TRBJ2-1
V: TRBV5-5
size: .
CDR3: CASTSPGGSYNEQFF

J: TRBJ2-7
V: TRBV12-3/TRBV12-4
size: .
CDR3: CASTQGGGQYF

J: TRBJ1-2
V: TRBV7-9
size: .
CDR3: CASSLVADSYGYTF

J: .
V: TRBV7-2
size: .
CDR3: CASTGPGTSGDETQYF

J: TRBJ2-1
V: TRBV12-3/TRBV12-4
size: .
CDR3: CASSPRGIKGFF

J: TRBJ2-3
V: TRBV3-1
size: .
CDR3: CASSLLAVEPDTQYF

J: TRBJ2-1
V: TRBV20-1
size: .
CDR3: CSATSGHYNEQFF

J: TRBJ2-7
V: TRBV2
size: .
CDR3: CASSDGLFYEQYF

J: TRBJ2-1
V: TRBV15
size: .
CDR3: CATSPEQGGEQFF

J: TRBJ2-5
V: TRBV20-1
size: once
CDR3: CSASRDFLTQYF

J: TRBJ1-4
V: TRBV29-1
size: .
CDR3: CSVVTGGRTNEKLFF

J: TRBJ2-3
V: TRBV9
size: .
CDR3: CASSVGVLADTLYF

J: TRBJ1-2
V: TRBV4-3
size: .
CDR3: CASSQLLRDRGGGYTF

J: TRBJ2-3
V: TRBV4-1
size: .
CDR3: CASSQVARGRGTDTQYF

J: TRBJ2-1
V: TRBV20-1
size: once
CDR3: CSAQTPNRVVRYNEQFF

J: TRBJ1-1
V: TRBV6-5
size: .
CDR3: CASSWDREGNTEAFF

J: TRBJ2-1
V: TRBV20-1
size: .
CDR3: CSARDQGGRAIYNEQFF

J: TRBJ2-5
V: TRBV20-1
size: .
CDR3: CSFLRGTGPQETQYF

J: TRBJ1-2
V: TRBV12-3/TRBV12-4
size: .
CDR3: CASSLTFLDIYGYTF

J: TRBJ2-1
V: TRBV11-2
size: few
CDR3: CASSRGLANEQFF

J: TRBJ1-2
V: TRBV28
size: .
CDR3: CAAGNRGQASRGYTF

J: TRBJ2-1
V: TRBV6-1
size: .
CDR3: CASSLRDSGNTAYNEQFF

J: TRBJ1-1
V: TRBV5-1
size: .
CDR3: CASSYAPGATEAFF

J: TRBJ2-1
V: TRBV4-2
size: .
CDR3: CASSHPKAGTGSFEQFF

J: TRBJ2-3
V: TRBV12-3/TRBV12-4
size: few
CDR3: CASSLGDHTDTQYF

J: TRBJ2-1
V: TRBV7-8
size: .
CDR3: CASSLAEGEGPPYNEQFF

J: TRBJ2-3
V: TRBV29-1
size: .
CDR3: CSVELAGSTDTQYF

J: TRBJ2-3
V: TRBV20-1
size: .
CDR3: CSAGTLAESSTDTQYF

J: TRBJ1-2
V: TRBV20-1
size: .
CDR3: CSATLTRGYGYTF

J: TRBJ2-1
V: TRBV10-3
size: .
CDR3: CAISDSGGTQETQFF

J: TRBJ2-1
V: TRBV5-5
size: few
CDR3: CASSLGQGPPNRFF

J: .
V: TRBV9
size: .
CDR3: CASSPGSVGINIQYF

J: TRBJ2-1
V: TRBV29-1
size: few
CDR3: CSVLSGRASDGQFF

J: TRBJ1-1
V: TRBV5-1
size: .
CDR3: CASSLERTGPTEAFF

J: TRBJ2-7
V: TRBV6-5
size: few
CDR3: CASRNDRSYEQYF

J: TRBJ2-3
V: TRBV5-1
size: .
CDR3: CASSLFRQGVSDTQYF

J: .
V: TRBV5-5
size: once
CDR3: CASSLEAGYSEQYF

J: TRBJ2-1
V: TRBV7-7
size: .
CDR3: CASSPSGDNYNEQFF

J: TRBJ1-2
V: TRBV9
size: .
CDR3: CASSVGPGGAGYGYTF

J: TRBJ2-1
V: TRBV6-2/TRBV6-3
size: .
CDR3: CASSYDLGRPYNEQFF

J: .
V: TRBV11-2
size: .
CDR3: CASSLDITGQIKYEQYF

J: TRBJ2-3
V: TRBV20-1
size: .
CDR3: CSAQFVGDTQYF

J: TRBJ2-5
V: TRBV6-4
size: .
CDR3: CASSDGVGETQYF

J: TRBJ2-1
V: TRBV6-5
size: .
CDR3: CASSYRGGRAENEQFF

J: TRBJ1-6
V: TRBV7-2
size: once
CDR3: CASSLNSGAGSPLHF

J: TRBJ2-3
V: TRBV6-6
size: .
CDR3: CTSSYSKVSSTQYF

J: TRBJ1-2
V: TRBV12-3/TRBV12-4
size: few
CDR3: CASTLAGAQYTF

J: TRBJ1-1
V: TRBV4-1
size: .
CDR3: CASSQVQSMNTEAFF

J: TRBJ2-1
V: TRBV29-1
size: .
CDR3: CSAVFPRGSYNEQFF

J: TRBJ2-1
V: TRBV6-2/TRBV6-3
size: .
CDR3: CASRPWVGLSYNEQFF

J: TRBJ2-2
V: TRBV4-3
size: .
CDR3: CASRQDRADTGELFF